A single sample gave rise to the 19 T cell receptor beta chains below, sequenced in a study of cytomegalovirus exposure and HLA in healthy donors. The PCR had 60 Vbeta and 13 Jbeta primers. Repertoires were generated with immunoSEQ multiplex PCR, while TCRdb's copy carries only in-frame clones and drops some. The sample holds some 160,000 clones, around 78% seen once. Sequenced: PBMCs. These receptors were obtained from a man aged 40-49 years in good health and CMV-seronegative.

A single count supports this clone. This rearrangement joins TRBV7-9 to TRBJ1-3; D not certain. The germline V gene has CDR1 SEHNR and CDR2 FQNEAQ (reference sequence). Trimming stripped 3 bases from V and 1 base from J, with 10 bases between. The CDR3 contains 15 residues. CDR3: CASSLGGWSGNTIYF. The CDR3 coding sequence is TGTGCCAGCAGCTTGGGAGGGTGGTCTGGAAACACCATATATTTT.

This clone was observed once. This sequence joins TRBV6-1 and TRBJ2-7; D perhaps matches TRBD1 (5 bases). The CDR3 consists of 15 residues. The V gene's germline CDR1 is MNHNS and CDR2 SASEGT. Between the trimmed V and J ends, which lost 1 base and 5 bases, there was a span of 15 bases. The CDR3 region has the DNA TGTGCCAGCAGTGAAGTGGGGCGGCCCGAAGACGAGCAGTACTTC. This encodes CASSEVGRPEDEQYF.

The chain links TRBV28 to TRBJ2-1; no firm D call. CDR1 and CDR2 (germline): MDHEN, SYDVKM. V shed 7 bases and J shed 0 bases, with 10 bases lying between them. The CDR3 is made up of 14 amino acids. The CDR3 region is CASKFRSSYNEQFF. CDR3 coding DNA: TGTGCCAGCAAGTTCAGAAGCTCCTACAATGAGCAGTTCTTC.

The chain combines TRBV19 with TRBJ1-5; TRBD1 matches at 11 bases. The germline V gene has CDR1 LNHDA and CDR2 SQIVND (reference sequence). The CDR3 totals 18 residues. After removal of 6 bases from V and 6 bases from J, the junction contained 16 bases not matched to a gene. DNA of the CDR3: TGTGCCAGTAGGCTGCCCCCCTCCGGACAGGGGGCGATTCAGCCCCAGCATTTT. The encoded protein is CASRLPPSGQGAIQPQHF.

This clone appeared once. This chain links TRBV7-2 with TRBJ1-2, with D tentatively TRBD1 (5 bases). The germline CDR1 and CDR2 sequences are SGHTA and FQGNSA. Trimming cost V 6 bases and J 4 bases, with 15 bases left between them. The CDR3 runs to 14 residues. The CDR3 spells CASSHGAESYGYTF. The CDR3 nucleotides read TGTGCCAGCAGTCATGGGGCGGAGAGCTATGGCTACACCTTC.

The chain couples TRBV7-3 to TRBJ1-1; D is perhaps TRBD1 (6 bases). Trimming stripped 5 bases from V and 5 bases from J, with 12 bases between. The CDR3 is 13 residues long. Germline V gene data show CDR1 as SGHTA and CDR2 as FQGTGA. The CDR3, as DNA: TGTGCCAGCAGCACCCGGACAGATACTGAAGCTTTCTTT. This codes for CASSTRTDTEAFF.

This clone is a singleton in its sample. This CDR3 is CASSQEWGTLYNEQFF. The CDR3 DNA sequence: TGCGCCAGCAGCCAAGAATGGGGGACACTTTACAATGAGCAGTTCTTC. The V call is TRBV4-1, the J call TRBJ2-1; a weak D match, TRBD1 (6 bases). V gave up 0 bases and J gave up 4 bases, with 13 bases separating them. The CDR3 length is 16 residues. Germline V gene lookup returns CDR1 MGHRA and CDR2 YSYEKL.

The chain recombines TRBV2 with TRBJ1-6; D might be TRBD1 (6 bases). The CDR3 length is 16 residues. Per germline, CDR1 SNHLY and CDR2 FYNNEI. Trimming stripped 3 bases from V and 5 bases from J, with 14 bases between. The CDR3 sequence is CASSDAGARNNSPLHF. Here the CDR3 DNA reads TGTGCCAGCAGTGACGCGGGGGCGAGGAATAATTCACCCCTCCACTTT.

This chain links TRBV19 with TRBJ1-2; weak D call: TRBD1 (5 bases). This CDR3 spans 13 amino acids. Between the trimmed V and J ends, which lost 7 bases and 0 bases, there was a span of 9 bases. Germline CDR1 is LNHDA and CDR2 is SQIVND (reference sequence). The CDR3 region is CASNGATNYGYTF. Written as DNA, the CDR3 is TGTGCCAGTAATGGGGCCACTAACTATGGCTACACCTTC.

The CDR3 region is CASSLLLSYEQYF. The CDR3 region has the DNA TGTGCCAGCTCCCTCCTATTGTCCTACGAGCAGTACTTC. The chain uses TRBV18 and TRBJ2-7; no clear D gene. Germline lookup yields CDR1 KGHSH and CDR2 LQKENI. This CDR3 is built from 13 residues. V gave up 6 bases and J gave up 1 base, with 10 bases separating them.

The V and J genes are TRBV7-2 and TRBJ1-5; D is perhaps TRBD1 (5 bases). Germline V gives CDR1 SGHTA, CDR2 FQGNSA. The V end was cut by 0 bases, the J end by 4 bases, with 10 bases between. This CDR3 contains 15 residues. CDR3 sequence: CASSLATRGNQPQHF. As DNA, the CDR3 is TGTGCCAGCAGCTTAGCCACCCGGGGGAATCAGCCCCAGCATTTT.

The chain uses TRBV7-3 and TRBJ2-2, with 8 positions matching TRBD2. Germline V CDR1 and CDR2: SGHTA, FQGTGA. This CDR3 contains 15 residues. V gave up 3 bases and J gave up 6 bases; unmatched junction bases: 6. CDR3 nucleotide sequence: TGTGCCAGCAGCTTCGGGAGCGGGAGAGCCGGGGAGCTGTTTTTT. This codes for CASSFGSGRAGELFF.

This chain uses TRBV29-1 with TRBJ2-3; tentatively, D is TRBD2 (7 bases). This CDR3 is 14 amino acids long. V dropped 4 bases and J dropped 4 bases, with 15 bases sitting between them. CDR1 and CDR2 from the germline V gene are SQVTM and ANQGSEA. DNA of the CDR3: TGCAGCGTTGGAGGGGGAGGGTCCGCAGATACGCAGTATTTT. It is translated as CSVGGGGSADTQYF.

The CDR3 coding sequence is TGCGCCAGCAGCCAAGATGCGCATGAGCAGTTCTTC. It specifies CASSQDAHEQFF. The V and J genes are TRBV4-1 and TRBJ2-1; D unclear. CDR3 length: 12 amino acids. The germline V gene has CDR1 MGHRA and CDR2 YSYEKL. Trimming cost V 0 bases and J 8 bases, with 5 bases left between them.

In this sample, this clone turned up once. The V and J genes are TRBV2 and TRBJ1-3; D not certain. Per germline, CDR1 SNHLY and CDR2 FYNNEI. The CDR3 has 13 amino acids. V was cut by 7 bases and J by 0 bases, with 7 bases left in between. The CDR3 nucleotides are TGTGCCAGCAACCGGGACTCTGGAAACACCATATATTTT. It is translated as CASNRDSGNTIYF.

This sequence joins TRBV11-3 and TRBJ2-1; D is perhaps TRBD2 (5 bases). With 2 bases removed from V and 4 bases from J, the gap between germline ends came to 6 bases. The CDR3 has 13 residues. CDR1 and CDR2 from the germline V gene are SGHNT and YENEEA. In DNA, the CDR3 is TGTGCCAGCAGCTTACGGGATTACAATGAGCAGTTCTTC. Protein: CASSLRDYNEQFF.

CDR3 coding DNA: TGTGCCAGCAGCTTAGGGGGCGGGAGCGGGGGAGATACGCAGTATTTT. Residues: CASSLGGGSGGDTQYF. V and J are TRBV7-2 and TRBJ2-3, with TRBD2 matching 8 bases. This CDR3 is built from 16 residues. Trimming took 1 base from V and 5 from J; bases not matched to a gene: 8. Germline loops: CDR1 SGHTA, CDR2 FQGNSA. The complete variable domain, with remaining parts taken from reference TRBV7-2 and TRBJ2-3, reads GAGVSQSPSNKVTEKGKDVELRCDPISGHTALYWYRQSLGQGLEFLIYFQGNSAPDKSGLPSDRFSAERTGGSVSTLTIQRTQQEDSAVYLCASSLGGGSGGDTQYFGPGTRLTVL.

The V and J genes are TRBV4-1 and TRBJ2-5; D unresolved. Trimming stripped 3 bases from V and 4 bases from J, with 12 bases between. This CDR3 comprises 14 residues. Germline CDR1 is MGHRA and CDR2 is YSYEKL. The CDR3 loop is CASSQSPRGETQYF. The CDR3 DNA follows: TGCGCCAGCAGCCAGTCTCCCAGAGGAGAGACCCAGTACTTC.

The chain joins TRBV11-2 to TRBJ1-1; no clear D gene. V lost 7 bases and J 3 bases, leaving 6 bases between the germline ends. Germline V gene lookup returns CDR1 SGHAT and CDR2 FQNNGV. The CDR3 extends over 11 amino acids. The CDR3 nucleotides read TGTGCCAGCATCCAGGACACTGAAGCTTTCTTT. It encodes CASIQDTEAFF.